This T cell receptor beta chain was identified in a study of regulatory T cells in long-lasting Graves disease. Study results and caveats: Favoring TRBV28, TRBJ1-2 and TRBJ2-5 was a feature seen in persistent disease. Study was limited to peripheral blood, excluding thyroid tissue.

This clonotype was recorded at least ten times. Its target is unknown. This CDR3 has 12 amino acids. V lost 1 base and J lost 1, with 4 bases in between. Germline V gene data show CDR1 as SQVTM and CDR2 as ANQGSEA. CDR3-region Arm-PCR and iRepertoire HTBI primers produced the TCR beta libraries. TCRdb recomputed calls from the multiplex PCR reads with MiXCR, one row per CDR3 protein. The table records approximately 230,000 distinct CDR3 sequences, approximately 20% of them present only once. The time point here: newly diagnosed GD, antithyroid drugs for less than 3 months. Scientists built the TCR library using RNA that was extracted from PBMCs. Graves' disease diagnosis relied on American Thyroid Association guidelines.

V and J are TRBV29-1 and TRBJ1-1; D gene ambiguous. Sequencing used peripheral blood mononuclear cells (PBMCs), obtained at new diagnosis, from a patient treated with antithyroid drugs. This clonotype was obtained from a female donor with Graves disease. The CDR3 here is CSVEAANTEAFF. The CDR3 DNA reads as TGCAGCGTTGAAGCAGCGAACACTGAAGCTTTCTTT.